Detailed here is one T cell receptor beta chain. Its cognate antigen is unknown. Use of 60 Vbeta and 13 Jbeta primers characterized the PCR. Profiling relied on immunoSEQ multiplex PCR, and the TCRdb table lists in-frame clones only, not all of them. This table holds approximately 240,000 clones, over 65% found once. This sample was included in a study of cytomegalovirus exposure and HLA in healthy donors. Findings of the study overall: High specificity and sensitivity for cytomegalovirus status were reported for the classifier.

The clonotype was recovered from a woman aged 55-75 years in good health and CMV-seropositive. Material for sequencing was PBMCs.

The chain's CDR3 is CASSPGQGTETQYF. The CDR3 DNA follows: TGTGCCAGCAGCCCCGGACAGGGGACAGAGACCCAGTACTTC. The chain combines TRBV5-4 with TRBJ2-5; TRBD1 aligns across 9 bases. V shed 4 bases, J shed 4 bases, and the junction held 5 bases outside the gene matches. Germline-derived CDR1 and CDR2 are SGHNT and YYREEE (reference sequence). There are 14 residues in the CDR3.